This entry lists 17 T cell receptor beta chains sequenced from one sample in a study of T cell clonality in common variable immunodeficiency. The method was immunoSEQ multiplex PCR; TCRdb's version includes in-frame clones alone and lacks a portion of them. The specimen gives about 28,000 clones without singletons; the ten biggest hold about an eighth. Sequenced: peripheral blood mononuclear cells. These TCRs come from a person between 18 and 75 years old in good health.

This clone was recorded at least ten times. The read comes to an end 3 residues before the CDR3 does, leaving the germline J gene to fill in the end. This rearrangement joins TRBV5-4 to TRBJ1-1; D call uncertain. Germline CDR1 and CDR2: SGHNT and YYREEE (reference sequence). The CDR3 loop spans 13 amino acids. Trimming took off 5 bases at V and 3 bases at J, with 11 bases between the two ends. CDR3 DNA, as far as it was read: TGTGCCAGCAGGAACCCAGGATACACTGAA. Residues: CASRNPGYTE. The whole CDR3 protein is CASRNPGYTEAFF.

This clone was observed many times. The DNA read from the CDR3 is TGCAGCGCACGGACAGGTGTATTGGCTAATGAAAAG. Amino acid sequence: CSARTGVLANEK. The complete CDR3 sequence is CSARTGVLANEKLFF. This chain uses TRBV29-1 with TRBJ2-2; 7 bases agree with TRBD1. The read terminates 3 residues ahead of where the CDR3 ends, so the germline J gene completes it. CDR1 and CDR2 (germline): SQVTM, ANQGSEA. The CDR3 extends over 15 amino acids.

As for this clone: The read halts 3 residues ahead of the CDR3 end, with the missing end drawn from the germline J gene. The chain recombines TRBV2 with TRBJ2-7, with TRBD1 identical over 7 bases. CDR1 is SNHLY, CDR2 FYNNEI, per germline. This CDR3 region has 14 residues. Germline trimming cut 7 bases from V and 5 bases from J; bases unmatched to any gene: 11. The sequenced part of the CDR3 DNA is TGTGCCAGCAATACGGGGACAGCCGTAGACGAG. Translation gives CASNTGTAVDE. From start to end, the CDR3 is CASNTGTAVDEQYF.

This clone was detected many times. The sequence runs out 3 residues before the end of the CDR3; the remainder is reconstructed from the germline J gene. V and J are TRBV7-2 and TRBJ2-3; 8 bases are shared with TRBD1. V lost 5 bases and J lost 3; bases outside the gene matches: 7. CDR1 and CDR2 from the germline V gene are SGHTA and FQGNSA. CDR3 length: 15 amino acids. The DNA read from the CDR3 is TGTGCCAGCAGCCCCCAGAGGACAGGGACAGATACG. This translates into CASSPQRTGTDT. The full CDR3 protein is CASSPQRTGTDTQYF.

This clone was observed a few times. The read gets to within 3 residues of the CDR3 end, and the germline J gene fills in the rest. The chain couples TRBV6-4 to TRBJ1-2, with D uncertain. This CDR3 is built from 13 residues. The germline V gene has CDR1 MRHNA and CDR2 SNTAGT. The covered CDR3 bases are TGTGCCAGCAGTGAAGCGGAGAACAATGAC. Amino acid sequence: CASSEAENND. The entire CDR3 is CASSEAENNDYTF.

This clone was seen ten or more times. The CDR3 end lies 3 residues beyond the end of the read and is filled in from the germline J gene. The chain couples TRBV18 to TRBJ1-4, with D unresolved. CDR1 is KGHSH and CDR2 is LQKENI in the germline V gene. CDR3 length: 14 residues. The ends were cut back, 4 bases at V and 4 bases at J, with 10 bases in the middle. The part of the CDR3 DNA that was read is TGTGCCAGCTCACTGGCAGACTATAATGAAAAA. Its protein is CASSLADYNEK. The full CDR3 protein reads CASSLADYNEKLFF.

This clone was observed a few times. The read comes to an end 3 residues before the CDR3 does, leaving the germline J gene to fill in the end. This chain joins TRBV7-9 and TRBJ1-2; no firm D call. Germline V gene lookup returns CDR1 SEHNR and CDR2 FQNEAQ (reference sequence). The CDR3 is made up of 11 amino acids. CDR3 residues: CASSSHYDYTF. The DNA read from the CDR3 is TGTGCCAGCAGTTCACATTACGAC.

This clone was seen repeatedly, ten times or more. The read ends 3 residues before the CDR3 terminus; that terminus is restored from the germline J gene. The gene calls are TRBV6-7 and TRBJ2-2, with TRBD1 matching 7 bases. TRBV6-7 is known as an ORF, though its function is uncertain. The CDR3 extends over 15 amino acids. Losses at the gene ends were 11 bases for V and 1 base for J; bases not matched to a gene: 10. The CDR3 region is CAADREWENTGELFF. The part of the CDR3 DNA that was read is TGTGCCGCCGACAGGGAATGGGAGAACACCGGGGAG.

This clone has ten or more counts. The CDR3 bases that were read are TGTGCCAGCAGTTACGGAGCAGGGTGGCGCGAG. It yields the protein CASSYGAGWRE. In full, the CDR3 is CASSYGAGWREQYF. V is TRBV6-2 or TRBV6-3 and J is TRBJ2-7; D is possibly TRBD1 (5 bases). The read stops 3 residues short of the end of the CDR3; the missing end is completed from the germline J gene. This CDR3 has 14 amino acids. CDR1 and CDR2 (germline): MNHEY, SVGEGT. V shed 2 bases and J shed 6 bases, with 14 bases lying between them.

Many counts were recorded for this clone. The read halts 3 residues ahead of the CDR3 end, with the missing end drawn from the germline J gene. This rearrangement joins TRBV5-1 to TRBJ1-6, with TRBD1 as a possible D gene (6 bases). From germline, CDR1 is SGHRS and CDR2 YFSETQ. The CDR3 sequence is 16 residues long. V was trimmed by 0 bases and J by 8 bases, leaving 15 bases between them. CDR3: CASSLAPGQRDSPLHF. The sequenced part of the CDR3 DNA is TGCGCCAGCAGCTTGGCCCCGGGACAAAGGGATTCACCC.

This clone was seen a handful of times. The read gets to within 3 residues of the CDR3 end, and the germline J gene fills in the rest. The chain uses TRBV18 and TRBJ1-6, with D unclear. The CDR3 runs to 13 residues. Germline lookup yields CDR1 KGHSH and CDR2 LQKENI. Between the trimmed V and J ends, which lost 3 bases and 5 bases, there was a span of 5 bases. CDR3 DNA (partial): TGTGCCAGCTCACCCCAGGATAATTCACCC. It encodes CASSPQDNSP. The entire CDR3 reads CASSPQDNSPLHF.

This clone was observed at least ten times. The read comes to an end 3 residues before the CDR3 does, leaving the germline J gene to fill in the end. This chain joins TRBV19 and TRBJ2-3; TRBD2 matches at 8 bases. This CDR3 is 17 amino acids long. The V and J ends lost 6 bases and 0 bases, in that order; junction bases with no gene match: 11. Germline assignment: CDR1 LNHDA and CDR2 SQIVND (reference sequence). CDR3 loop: CASSAPRERGSTDTQYF. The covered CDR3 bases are TGTGCCAGTAGCGCCCCTAGGGAGCGGGGGAGCACAGATACG.

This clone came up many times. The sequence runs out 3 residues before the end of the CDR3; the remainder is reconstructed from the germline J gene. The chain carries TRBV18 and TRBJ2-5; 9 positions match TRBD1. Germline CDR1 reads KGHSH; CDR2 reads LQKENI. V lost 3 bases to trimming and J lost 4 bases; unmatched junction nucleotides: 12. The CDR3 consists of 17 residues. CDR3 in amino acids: CASSPTTGGRQGETQYF. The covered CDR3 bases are TGTGCCAGCTCACCTACAACAGGGGGCAGGCAGGGAGAGACC.

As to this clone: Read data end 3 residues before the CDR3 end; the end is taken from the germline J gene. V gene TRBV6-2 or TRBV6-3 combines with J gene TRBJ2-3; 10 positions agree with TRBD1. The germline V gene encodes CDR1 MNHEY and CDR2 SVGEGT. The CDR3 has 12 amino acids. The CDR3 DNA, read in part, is TGTGCCAGCAGGGGACAGGGGCAAACG. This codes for CASRGQGQT. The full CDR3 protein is CASRGQGQTQYF.

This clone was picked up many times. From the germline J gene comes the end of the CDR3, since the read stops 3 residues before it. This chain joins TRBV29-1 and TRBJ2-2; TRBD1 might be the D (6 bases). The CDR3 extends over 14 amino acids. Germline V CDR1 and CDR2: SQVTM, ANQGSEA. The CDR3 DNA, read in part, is TGCAGCGTCAACCCGGGACACGGATCTGAAAAG. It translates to CSVNPGHGSEK. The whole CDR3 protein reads CSVNPGHGSEKLFF.

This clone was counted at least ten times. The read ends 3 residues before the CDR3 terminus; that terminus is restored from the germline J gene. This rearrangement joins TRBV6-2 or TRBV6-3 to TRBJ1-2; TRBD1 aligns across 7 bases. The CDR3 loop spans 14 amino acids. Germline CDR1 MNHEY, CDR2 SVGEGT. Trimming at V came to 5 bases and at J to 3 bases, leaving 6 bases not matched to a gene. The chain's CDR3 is CASSPGQRYYGYTF. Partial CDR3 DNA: TGTGCCAGCAGTCCGGGACAGCGATACTATGGC.

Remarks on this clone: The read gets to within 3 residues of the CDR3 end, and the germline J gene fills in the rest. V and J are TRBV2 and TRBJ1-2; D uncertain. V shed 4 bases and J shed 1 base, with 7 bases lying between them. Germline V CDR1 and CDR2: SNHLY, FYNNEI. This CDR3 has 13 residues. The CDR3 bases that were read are TGTGCCAGCAGTGGAGCCAATAACTATGGC. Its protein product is CASSGANNYG. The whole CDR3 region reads CASSGANNYGYTF.